The rows below give T cell receptor beta chains drawn from one sample of a study of T cells in Graves' hyperthyroidism and ophthalmopathy. TCRdb analysed the multiplex PCR reads with MiXCR anew, one entry per CDR3 protein. Of around 500,000 distinct CDR3 sequences listed, about 16% are singletons. The sequencing input was blood. The receptors come from a woman aged 25 to 45 with Graves' ophthalmopathy. The CDR3 runs from the conserved cysteine through the conserved F or W. Fields, in order: V gene, D gene, clone size, J gene, CDR3 length, CDR3 DNA, CDR3 protein. A D gene is named only where the DNA matches it firmly. Not all rows give a size; the values are once, few, many and, for expanded clones, a class.

TRBV4-2	NA	NA	TRBJ2-5	14	TGTGCCAGCAGCCAAAACGAATGGCAAGAGACCCAGTACTTC	CASSQNEWQETQYF
TRBV14	TRBD1	few	TRBJ1-2	15	TGTGCCAGCAGACAAGGACAGGGCTCGGGCTATGGCTACACCTTC	CASRQGQGSGYGYTF
TRBV6-4	NA	NA	TRBJ2-1	14	TGTGCCAGCAGTGTGGACTCCGCATACAATGAGCAGTTCTTC	CASSVDSAYNEQFF
TRBV20-1	NA	few	TRBJ1-4	15	TGCAGTGCTAGAGACCCAAGTGCAACTAATGAAAAACTGTTTTTT	CSARDPSATNEKLFF
TRBV3-1	NA	many	TRBJ2-7	12	TGTGCCAGCAGCCCGACGCCCTACGAGCAGTACTTC	CASSPTPYEQYF
TRBV5-1	NA	few	TRBJ1-4	14	TGCGCCAGCAGCTTGGACCAGACTAATGAAAAACTGTTTTTT	CASSLDQTNEKLFF
TRBV13	TRBD2	few	TRBJ2-2	15	TGTGCCAGCAGTGTGGCGGGAGGGAACACCGGGGAGCTGTTTTTT	CASSVAGGNTGELFF
TRBV5-8	NA	few	TRBJ2-1	15	TGTGCCAGCAGCTCGGAGGGGTTTAGCGGAGGTTGGCAGTTCTTC	CASSSEGFSGGWQFF
TRBV4-3	NA	NA	TRBJ2-5	18	TGCGCCAGCAGCCAAGATCCGACTGGTCGGCAGGACCAAGAGACCCAGTACTTC	CASSQDPTGRQDQETQYF
TRBV3-1	TRBD1	few	TRBJ1-1	13	TGTGCCAGCAGCCCGCGGCAGGGGGGTTTGACTTTCTTT	CASSPRQGGLTFF
TRBV20-1	TRBD2	many	TRBJ2-3	13	TGCAGTGCTAGTACTAGCGGGGTTGATACGCAGTATTTT	CSASTSGVDTQYF
TRBV27	NA	many	TRBJ1-2	14	TGTGCCAGCAGTCCCAGCTCGGGGAACTATGGCTACACCTTC	CASSPSSGNYGYTF
TRBV28	TRBD1	many	TRBJ1-2	13	TGTGCCAGCAGTTTTTCAGGACAGGGGGTCTACACCTTC	CASSFSGQGVYTF
TRBV6-2/TRBV6-3	NA	few	TRBJ2-7	13	TGTGCCAGCGGATTCGGGGGGCAGGTCGAGCAGTACTTC	CASGFGGQVEQYF
TRBV6-1	NA	many	TRBJ1-1	14	TGTGCCAGCAGCCCACAGGGTTTCGGAACTGAAGCTTTCTTT	CASSPQGFGTEAFF
TRBV18	NA	few	TRBJ1-6	14	TGTGCCAGCTCACCAGACAGCCTTAATTCACCCCTCCACTTT	CASSPDSLNSPLHF
TRBV20-1	TRBD1	many	TRBJ1-1	14	TGCAGTGCTAGAGTTCACAGGGGAGGCGCTGAAGCTTTCTTT	CSARVHRGGAEAFF
TRBV11-1	TRBD2	NA	TRBJ2-5	12	TGTGCCAGCAGCCTTATAGCGGGGACCCAGTACTTC	CASSLIAGTQYF
TRBV5-1	NA	NA	TRBJ2-7	14	TGCGCCACCCAAGAGGGAGCTGGGGCCTACGAGCAGTACTTC	CATQEGAGAYEQYF
TRBV19	NA	many	TRBJ1-1	16	TGTGCCAGTAGTACTCATGCCGGGAGGGGGAACACTGAAGCTTTCTTT	CASSTHAGRGNTEAFF
TRBV27	TRBD1	few	TRBJ2-7	14	TGTGCCAGCAGTCCGGACAGGGTGGCGTCGCAGCAGTACTTC	CASSPDRVASQQYF
TRBV19	TRBD1	many	TRBJ2-7	13	TGTGCCAGTAGTCGGGTACAGGGGTACGAGCAGTACTTC	CASSRVQGYEQYF
TRBV28	TRBD2	NA	TRBJ2-3	18	TGTGCCAGCAGCCGGCTAGCGGGAGGGCCTGGGGGCACAGATACGCAGTATTTT	CASSRLAGGPGGTDTQYF
TRBV15	NA	NA	TRBJ2-7	16	TGTGCCACCAGCAGAGATGCCCGGACAGCAAACTACGAGCAGTACTTC	CATSRDARTANYEQYF
TRBV5-1	TRBD2	many	TRBJ2-1	14	TGTGCCAGCAGTCTAGCGGGAGGGGACAATGAGCAGTTCTTC	CASSLAGGDNEQFF
TRBV6-1	NA	NA	TRBJ1-1	12	TGTGCCAGCACAGAGGGGAACACTGAAGCTTTCTTT	CASTEGNTEAFF
TRBV11-2	NA	NA	TRBJ2-7	15	TGTGCCAGCAGCTTAGGGTGGACATCTGCCTACGAGCAGTACTTC	CASSLGWTSAYEQYF
TRBV6-5	NA	NA	TRBJ2-5	14	TGTGCCAGCAGTTACCGGACGGGAGTCTCCTTTTACTACTTC	CASSYRTGVSFYYF
TRBV28	TRBD2	NA	TRBJ2-3	19	TGTGCCAGCAGTAGTGGGACTAGCGGGAGGGTATCTGGCACAGATACGCAGTATTTT	CASSSGTSGRVSGTDTQYF
TRBV13	NA	many	TRBJ2-7	13	TGTGCCAGCAGCTCTGGACAGACCTACGAGCAGTACTTC	CASSSGQTYEQYF
TRBV27	NA	few	TRBJ1-1	14	TGTGCCAGCAGTTTACGAGGACAGAGCACTGAAGCTTTCTTT	CASSLRGQSTEAFF
TRBV5-1	NA	many	TRBJ2-5	13	TGCGCCAGCAGCCCCGATGATAGAGGTGTCCCGTACTTC	CASSPDDRGVPYF
TRBV6-1	TRBD1	many	TRBJ1-6	15	TGTGCCAGCACCTTACTGGGACAGGGGGATTCACCCCTCCACTTT	CASTLLGQGDSPLHF
TRBV4-1	NA	few	TRBJ1-5	13	TGCGCCAGCAGCCAGGAAAGTAATCAGCCCCAGCATTTT	CASSQESNQPQHF
TRBV20-1	TRBD1	NA	TRBJ2-1	13	TGCAGTGCTGAGGACAGGGGGCTCGTTGGGCAGTTCTTC	CSAEDRGLVGQFF
TRBV11-2	NA	many	TRBJ2-2	15	TGTGCCAGCAGCTTAGGGGTCGAGAGCACCGGGGAGCTGTTTTTT	CASSLGVESTGELFF
TRBV2	NA	many	TRBJ2-1	13	TGTGCCATCGACGGTGGGAACTACAATGAGCAGTTCTTC	CAIDGGNYNEQFF
TRBV20-1	NA	many	TRBJ2-1	13	TGCAGTGCTACTAGCTCCCCTCTTGGTGAGCAGTTCTTC	CSATSSPLGEQFF
TRBV10-3	NA	many	TRBJ2-7	12	TGTGCCATCACCGACGAAGGGGTCGAGCAGTACTTC	CAITDEGVEQYF
TRBV28	TRBD1	many	TRBJ1-5	15	TGTGCCAGCGGATACTCCGGGACAGGGGATCAGCCCCAGCATTTT	CASGYSGTGDQPQHF
TRBV9	TRBD2	NA	TRBJ2-2	17	TGTGCCAGCAATCAAGGACTAGCGGGAGTGGGGACCGGGGAGCCGTTTTTT	CASNQGLAGVGTGEPFF
TRBV29-1	NA	few	TRBJ1-5	15	TGCAGCGTGAGTACCGGCCAAGGGGGCAATCAGCCCCAGCATTTT	CSVSTGQGGNQPQHF
TRBV6-1	TRBD1	NA	TRBJ2-6	15	TGTGCCAGCAGGGACAGGGGTAGTGGGGCCAACGTCCTGACTTTC	CASRDRGSGANVLTF
TRBV3-1	TRBD1	many	TRBJ1-1	12	TGTGCCAGCAGCCCGGGACAGACTGAAGCTTTCTTT	CASSPGQTEAFF
TRBV5-5	NA	many	TRBJ2-1	15	TGTGCCAGCAGCTTGGGACAGATATGGTACAATGAGCAGTTCTTC	CASSLGQIWYNEQFF
TRBV3-1	TRBD1	many	TRBJ2-1	14	TGTGCCAGCAGCCAAGAAGGGGGCAACAATGAGCAGTTCTTC	CASSQEGGNNEQFF
TRBV24-1	NA	few	TRBJ2-1	16	TGTGCCACCAGTGATTCCTGGGGAGGAGGTTTGTATGAGCAGTTCTTC	CATSDSWGGGLYEQFF
TRBV30	NA	many	TRBJ1-3	14	TGTGCCTGGAGTGTAAGGGGGAATGGAAACACCATATATTTT	CAWSVRGNGNTIYF
TRBV6-1	NA	few	TRBJ1-4	13	TGTGCCAGCAACGAAAACTCAGGTGAAAAACTGTTTTTT	CASNENSGEKLFF
TRBV11-2	NA	many	TRBJ1-2	13	TGTGCCAGCAGCACGAACTGGGCAGAGGGCTACACCTTC	CASSTNWAEGYTF
TRBV12-3/TRBV12-4	NA	many	TRBJ2-5	13	TGTGCCAGCAGTTTAGCTAGCTCTAGGACCCAGTACTTC	CASSLASSRTQYF